The 8 T cell receptor beta chains presented below share a single source sample, sequenced in a study of T cells in Graves' hyperthyroidism and ophthalmopathy (dated by TCRdb to the late 2010s). Receptors were amplified or captured by multiplex PCR. This sample was sequenced with an Illumina HiSeq 2000. TCR beta CDR3 regions were amplified from RNA transcripts. A first-round RT-PCR of the TCR CDR3 used the HTBI primer set with the Qiagen OneStep RT-PCR kit. TCRdb took the public reads, trimmed them with fastp at Q25, ran MiXCR for clone calling and kept in-frame beta chains. Rows matching on CDR3 protein sequence are summarized as one entry with the most common DNA and genes. The sample table holds roughly 500,000 distinct CDR3 sequences, of which around 22% were seen once. The ten largest account for approximately 11% of the sample. The sequenced material came from blood. These receptors all stem from a young woman with Graves' ophthalmopathy.

This clonotype came up many times. CDR3 DNA sequence: TGTGCCAGCAGTTATAGAGCGGGGCGACAGTTGCGCGAGCAGTACTTC. Translation gives CASSYRAGRQLREQYF. This sequence joins TRBV6-2 or TRBV6-3 and TRBJ2-7; 7 nucleotides line up with TRBD2. The CDR3 loop spans 16 amino acids. Losses at the gene ends were 3 bases for V and 6 bases for J; bases not matched to a gene: 14. Per germline, CDR1 MNHEY and CDR2 SVGEGT.

This clonotype appeared a few times. This may be a read error: a much more frequent sequence differs by one nucleotide. The V gene is TRBV5-1, the J gene TRBJ1-1; maybe TRBD1 (5 bases). Germline V gives CDR1 SGHRS, CDR2 YFSETQ. CDR3 size: 15 residues. CDR3 sequence reads: CTSSLLGGGDTEAFF. The CDR3, as DNA: TGCACCAGCAGCTTGTTGGGGGGTGGCGACACTGAAGCTTTCTTT.

The chain combines TRBV25-1 with TRBJ2-5; TRBD2 matches at 10 bases. In germline, CDR1 is MGHDK, CDR2 SYGVNS. The CDR3 spans 16 residues. The V gene end was trimmed by 4 bases and the J gene end by 5 bases; junction bases not matched to a gene: 10. In DNA form, the CDR3 reads TGTGCCAGCAGTGGTGGGGCTAGCGGGGGTATCGAGACCCAGTACTTC. Its protein product is CASSGGASGGIETQYF.

This clonotype was recorded a few times. The rearrangement uses TRBV20-1 and TRBJ2-7; weak D call: TRBD1 (6 bases). The CDR3 runs 14 residues. V lost 3 bases and J 5 bases, leaving 17 bases between the germline ends. Germline CDR1 is DFQATT and CDR2 is SNEGSKA (reference sequence). CDR3 sequence: CSARPGQGIHEQYF. CDR3 DNA: TGCAGTGCTAGGCCAGGCCAGGGGATCCACGAGCAGTACTTC.

This clonotype was detected only a few times. The chain uses TRBV12-3 or TRBV12-4 and TRBJ1-1; TRBD1 might be the D (5 bases). The CDR3 runs 15 residues. Between the trimmed V and J ends, which lost 6 bases and 5 bases, there was a span of 19 bases. CDR3 sequence: CASRSWGRPETEAFF. CDR3 nucleotides: TGTGCCAGCAGATCTTGGGGCAGGCCGGAGACTGAAGCTTTCTTT.

This clonotype has just a few counts. The chain is built from TRBV19 and TRBJ1-1; D is undetermined. The CDR3 length is 16 residues. Trimming left V 3 bases short and J 1 base short, with 15 bases between. Looked up from germline, CDR1 is LNHDA and CDR2 is SQIVND (reference sequence). This CDR3 is CASSIQLVRSNTEAFF. DNA of the CDR3: TGTGCCAGTAGTATTCAACTTGTCAGGTCGAACACTGAAGCTTTCTTT.

This clonotype was seen at least ten times. The genes are TRBV12-3 or TRBV12-4 and TRBJ2-2; a possible D gene is TRBD2 (5 bases). Trimming left V 6 bases short and J 0 bases short, with 17 bases between. The CDR3 extends over 17 amino acids. The CDR3 spells CASSLRGLAANTGELFF. CDR3 sequence (DNA): TGTGCCAGCAGCCTCCGGGGTCTAGCTGCGAACACCGGGGAGCTGTTTTTT.

The chain employs TRBV30 and TRBJ2-5; TRBD2 is a possible D gene (6 bases). This CDR3 is 13 amino acids long. V was shortened by 0 bases and J by 5 bases, with 10 bases between the two germline ends. Per the germline V gene, CDR1 is GTSNPN and CDR2 is SVGIG (reference sequence). CDR3 nucleotide sequence: TGTGCCTGGAGTGTATCTAGCGCCGAGACCCAGTACTTC. Its translation is CAWSVSSAETQYF.